These T cell receptor beta chains were read from a single sample in a study of OX40 agonist ivuxolimab in advanced cancers. Profiling relied on immunoSEQ multiplex PCR, and the TCRdb table lists in-frame clones only, not all of them. The sample records tens of thousands of clones, approximately 86% being singletons. Source: CD4+ or CD8+ T cells sorted from blood, taken in a trial of the OX40 agonist ivuxolimab. These receptors all stem from an adult with an advanced solid tumor such as melanoma, head and neck, liver or kidney cancer. Both conserved end residues are part of each CDR3. D genes are given only for firm matches.

V gene	CDR3 length	J gene	D gene	CDR3 protein	CDR3 DNA
TRBV5-1	14	TRBJ1-1	.	CASGPGDGGTEAFF	TGCGCCTCCGGACCCGGGGACGGGGGCACTGAAGCTTTCTTT
TRBV19	18	TRBJ1-4	TRBD1	CASSYSGTGYATNEKLFF	TGTGCCAGTAGTTACTCCGGGACAGGTTATGCAACTAATGAAAAACTGTTTTTT
TRBV19	15	TRBJ1-1	.	CASSIDRRDTAEAFF	TGTGCCAGTAGTATAGATCGAAGGGATACCGCTGAAGCTTTCTTT
TRBV7-2	12	TRBJ2-3	.	CASSTGIDTQYF	TGTGCCAGCAGTACCGGAATAGATACGCAGTATTTT
TRBV6-5	15	TRBJ1-5	.	CASRPGGANNQPQHF	TGTGCCAGCAGACCGGGAGGGGCGAACAATCAGCCCCAGCATTTT
TRBV4-2	15	TRBJ1-1	.	CASSQDWGRGTEAFF	TGTGCCAGCAGCCAAGATTGGGGGCGAGGCACTGAAGCTTTCTTT
TRBV9	15	TRBJ2-5	TRBD2	CASSVAGGGEETQYF	TGTGCCAGCAGCGTAGCGGGCGGGGGAGAGGAGACCCAGTACTTC
TRBV9	16	TRBJ2-2	TRBD1	CASSRVGTGATGELFF	TGTGCCAGCAGCAGAGTCGGGACAGGTGCCACCGGGGAGCTGTTTTTT
TRBV7-2	13	TRBJ2-7	.	CASSLPGVNEQYF	TGTGCCAGCAGCTTACCAGGGGTGAACGAGCAGTACTTC
TRBV6-1	14	TRBJ1-1	.	CASSPQGGSTEAFF	TGTGCCAGCAGTCCACAGGGTGGAAGCACTGAAGCTTTCTTT
TRBV25-1	15	TRBJ2-3	.	CASSELGLHTDTQYF	TGTGCCAGCAGTGAGCTTGGTCTACACACAGATACGCAGTATTTT
TRBV5-5	15	TRBJ1-4	.	CASSSPEVPNEKLFF	TGTGCCAGCAGCTCCCCCGAGGTCCCTAATGAAAAACTGTTTTTT
TRBV23-1	13	TRBJ2-7	TRBD1	CARVDRGEYEQYF	TGCGCCAGGGTGGACAGGGGGGAATACGAGCAGTACTTC